The 28 T cell receptor beta chains in this list originate from one sample, sequenced in a study of cytomegalovirus exposure and HLA in healthy donors (TCRdb year 2017). Libraries came from the immunoSEQ multiplex PCR assay. The multiplex PCR relied on a mix of 60 forward primers for TCR Vbeta segments and 13 reverse primers for TCR Jbeta segments. The table was pulled from immuneACCESS by TCRdb, which kept in-frame rearrangements only. Such tables lose some clones; where checked, under half of the loss comes from unresolved V genes, and the rest has no known cause. This sample gives roughly 36,000 clones in total; about 67% of them show up just once. The ten largest clones take up over 5.5% of the sample. The sequenced sample consisted of PBMCs. These receptor sequences come from a man aged 25-45 years in good health and CMV-seronegative.

The gene calls are TRBV10-3 and TRBJ2-7, with D maybe TRBD2 (5 bases). V lost 5 bases and J lost 3, with 11 bases in between. The CDR3 totals 13 residues. CDR1 is ENHRY, CDR2 SYGVKD, per germline. CDR3 DNA sequence: TGTGCCATCAGTCCGGGCCGGGGCTACGAGCAGTACTTC. Protein product: CAISPGRGYEQYF.

This chain connects TRBV6-5 to TRBJ1-2; 9 bases agree with TRBD1. Germline V lookup: CDR1 MNHEY, CDR2 SVGAGI. The CDR3 is made up of 15 amino acids. V shed 7 bases, J shed 8 bases, and the junction held 14 bases outside the gene matches. The CDR3 nucleotides are TGTGCCAGCACCGCGGGGCCCGGACAGGGGCGCGGCTACACCTTC. Its protein is CASTAGPGQGRGYTF.

V gene TRBV11-3 combines with J gene TRBJ2-2; no firm D call. Deletions cut 0 bases from V and 7 bases from J, with 9 bases between. Per germline, CDR1 SGHNT and CDR2 YENEEA. The CDR3 is 14 residues long. The CDR3 nucleotides are TGTGCCAGCAGCTTAGATAGTTACGGCGGGGAGCTGTTTTTT. Its translation: CASSLDSYGGELFF.

This clone was counted only a few times. The chain is built from TRBV10-3 and TRBJ2-7; TRBD1 might be the D (5 bases). V was pared by 2 bases and J by 6 bases, with 11 bases between. The CDR3 runs to 13 residues. Germline V gene data show CDR1 as ENHRY and CDR2 as SYGVKD. The chain's CDR3 is CAISEGAPSEQYF. CDR3 coding DNA: TGTGCCATCAGTGAGGGGGCGCCTAGCGAGCAGTACTTC.

V and J are TRBV6-1 and TRBJ1-5, with 7 bases identical to TRBD1. Germline CDR1 and CDR2: MNHNS and SASEGT. The V and J ends lost 10 bases and 7 bases, in that order; junction bases with no gene match: 10. CDR3 length: 13 residues. The CDR3 reads CATRQDRRQPQHF. CDR3 DNA: TGTGCCACCCGACAGGACAGGAGGCAGCCCCAGCATTTT.

Written as DNA, the CDR3 is TGTGCCAGCAGCTTAAGAGTTAGCGGGGGGGCTCGCGAGCAGTTCTTC. Residues: CASSLRVSGGAREQFF. The chain recombines TRBV7-2 with TRBJ2-1; 11 nucleotides line up with TRBD2. The CDR3 runs to 16 residues. The germline gives CDR1 SGHTA, CDR2 FQGNSA. V was pared by 2 bases and J by 10 bases, with 10 bases of the junction left unmatched.

The gene calls are TRBV2 and TRBJ1-1; possibly TRBD1 for D (6 bases). The germline V gene encodes CDR1 SNHLY and CDR2 FYNNEI. The CDR3 contains 14 residues. The V and J ends lost 10 bases and 1 base respectively, with 16 bases between them. The CDR3 region is CAITPHRENTEAFF. The CDR3 nucleotides read TGTGCCATCACCCCTCACAGGGAGAACACTGAAGCTTTCTTT.

The chain employs TRBV30 and TRBJ2-1, with D possibly TRBD2 on 6 matching bases. V lost 4 bases and J lost 10, with 17 bases in between. The length of the CDR3 is 13 residues. Germline CDR1 and CDR2: GTSNPN and SVGIG (reference sequence). CDR3: CAWKRGLGREQFF. CDR3 sequence (DNA): TGTGCCTGGAAACGGGGACTTGGGCGAGAGCAGTTCTTC. The whole variable domain, filled in from reference TRBV30 and TRBJ2-1, reads SQTIHQWPATLVQPVGSPLSLECTVEGTSNPNLYWYRQAAGRGLQLLFYSVGIGQISSEVPQNLSASRPQDRQFILSSKKLLLSDSGFYLCAWKRGLGREQFFGPGTRLTVL.

The chain recombines TRBV7-9 with TRBJ2-5, with TRBD2 matching over 14 bases. This CDR3 has 15 residues. Trimming at V came to 5 bases and at J to 5 bases, leaving 4 bases not matched to a gene. The germline gives CDR1 SEHNR, CDR2 FQNEAQ (reference sequence). CDR3 in amino acids: CASSQGLAGAETQYF. DNA for the CDR3: TGTGCCAGCAGCCAGGGACTAGCGGGGGCGGAGACCCAGTACTTC. The variable domain in full, with the rest retrieved from reference TRBV7-9 and TRBJ2-5, is DTGVSQNPRHKITKRGQNVTFRCDPISEHNRLYWYRQTLGQGPEFLTYFQNEAQLEKSRLLSDRFSAERPKGSFSTLEIQRTEQGDSAMYLCASSQGLAGAETQYFGPGTRLLVL.

The V call is TRBV5-4, the J call TRBJ2-6, with D possibly being TRBD2 (5 bases). This CDR3 region has 14 residues. Trimming took 5 bases from V and 3 from J, leaving 9 bases between them. CDR1 and CDR2 (germline): SGHNT, YYREEE (reference sequence). The CDR3 region has the DNA TGTGCCAGCAGTTTCGGAGGTGGGGCCAACGTCCTGACTTTC. This translates into CASSFGGGANVLTF.

The chain links TRBV6-5 to TRBJ1-6; a possible D gene is TRBD1 (6 bases). The CDR3 is 14 amino acids. V lost 7 bases and J 8 bases, leaving 15 bases between the germline ends. Germline CDR1 is MNHEY and CDR2 is SVGAGI. The CDR3 nucleotides are TGTGCCAGCACCCCAGGACCAGGGGATTCACCCCTCCACTTT. It codes for CASTPGPGDSPLHF.

This chain connects TRBV28 to TRBJ1-2, with 8 positions matching TRBD1. The CDR3 runs to 14 residues. From germline, CDR1 is MDHEN and CDR2 SYDVKM. J was trimmed by 8 bases and V by 2 bases; bases with no gene match: 7. This CDR3 is CASSLDDRGGGYTF. The CDR3 nucleotides are TGTGCCAGCAGTTTAGATGACAGGGGTGGGGGCTACACCTTC.

V is TRBV5-1 and J is TRBJ2-1; TRBD2 matches at 11 bases. The germline V gene has CDR1 SGHRS and CDR2 YFSETQ. CDR3 size: 15 residues. The trim removed 1 base at V and 8 bases at J, leaving 5 bases unmatched. CDR3 bases: TGCGCCAGCAGCTTGCGAACTAGCGGGGGTCATGAGCAGTTCTTC. As protein: CASSLRTSGGHEQFF.

With respect to this clone: Because it lacks the conserved phenylalanine or tryptophan at the end, this CDR3 is likely a read error. The chain combines TRBV4-1 with TRBJ2-7; TRBD1 agrees at 9 bases. Germline-derived CDR1 and CDR2 are MGHRA and YSYEKL. This CDR3 contains 15 residues. Losses at the gene ends were 0 bases for V and 5 bases for J; bases not matched to a gene: 5. CDR3: CASSQDSGTGNEQYL. In nucleotides, the CDR3 is TGCGCCAGCAGCCAAGATAGTGGGACAGGGAACGAGCAGTACCTC.

The J gene is TRBJ2-3, the V gene TRBV10-3, with D tentatively TRBD2 (7 bases). V lost 6 bases and J lost 4, with 32 bases in between. The CDR3 is made up of 20 amino acids. Germline CDR1 and CDR2: ENHRY and SYGVKD. CDR3: CAIRSPILDRGGEGPDTQYF. The CDR3 nucleotides are TGTGCCATCAGATCTCCGATTTTGGACAGAGGGGGGGAGGGCCCAGATACGCAGTATTTT.

The chain combines TRBV14 with TRBJ2-5; 7 bases line up with TRBD1. This CDR3 is built from 13 residues. Germline V gene lookup returns CDR1 SGHDN and CDR2 FVKESK. J gave up 7 bases and V 4 bases, and 6 bases lay outside the gene matches. CDR3 coding DNA: TGTGCCAGCAGCCCTGGGACAGTCGGGACCCAGTACTTC. Translated, it gives CASSPGTVGTQYF.

The chain employs TRBV30 and TRBJ2-7; the match to TRBD1 covers 8 bases. This CDR3 comprises 15 residues. CDR1 GTSNPN and CDR2 SVGIG come from the germline V gene (reference sequence). The V and J ends lost 2 bases and 1 base, in that order; junction bases with no gene match: 7. CDR3 in DNA: TGTGCCTGGAGTAGACCCGGGACAGGATCCTACGAGCAGTACTTC. Protein product: CAWSRPGTGSYEQYF.

The rearrangement joins TRBV7-9 to TRBJ2-5; D is unresolved. This CDR3 contains 12 residues. V dropped 2 bases and J dropped 5 bases, with 6 bases sitting between them. In germline, CDR1 is SEHNR, CDR2 FQNEAQ (reference sequence). The CDR3: CASSLRGETQYF. The CDR3 DNA reads TGTGCCAGCAGCTTACGCGGCGAGACCCAGTACTTC.

The chain carries TRBV18 and TRBJ2-1; D remains ambiguous. Germline assignment: CDR1 KGHSH and CDR2 LQKENI. The length of the CDR3 is 14 residues. The V gene lost 0 bases and the J gene lost 7 bases, with 10 bases spanning the gap. The CDR3 is CASSPPISANEQFF. The CDR3 DNA reads TGTGCCAGCTCACCACCGATCAGCGCTAATGAGCAGTTCTTC.

This sequence joins TRBV19 and TRBJ1-1; 9 bases are shared with TRBD1. Germline V gene sequence: CDR1 LNHDA, CDR2 SQIVND (reference sequence). The CDR3 length is 16 residues. Germline trimming cut 8 bases from V and 1 base from J; bases unmatched to any gene: 11. CDR3 coding DNA: TGTGCCAGTCGCAGGACAGGGGAGGTTGCGAACACTGAAGCTTTCTTT. It encodes CASRRTGEVANTEAFF.

V and J are TRBV4-1 and TRBJ2-5, with 10 positions matching TRBD2. Germline CDR1 MGHRA, CDR2 YSYEKL. The CDR3 length is 17 residues. The junction had 8 bases not matched to a gene; V was cut back by 1 base and J by 3 bases. The CDR3 region is CASSQVVSGGKKETQYF. The DNA for the CDR3 is TGCGCCAGCAGCCAAGTCGTTAGCGGGGGGAAAAAAGAGACCCAGTACTTC.

The V gene is TRBV18, the J gene TRBJ2-4, with 7 bases identical to TRBD1. The trim removed 3 bases at V and 8 bases at J, leaving 4 bases unmatched. The CDR3 is 13 residues long. CDR1 KGHSH and CDR2 LQKENI come from the germline V gene. In nucleotides, the CDR3 is TGTGCCAGCTCACCGTCGCAGGGGGACATTCAGTACTTC. It encodes CASSPSQGDIQYF.

This clone appeared a few times. V usage is TRBV5-1 and J usage is TRBJ2-7, with D maybe TRBD1 (5 bases). V was clipped by 6 bases and J by 0 bases, with 16 bases between them. This CDR3 region has 15 residues. Per the germline V gene, CDR1 is SGHRS and CDR2 is YFSETQ. The chain's CDR3 is CASNPFQGPSYEQYF. The CDR3 nucleotides are TGCGCCAGCAACCCCTTCCAGGGCCCCTCCTACGAGCAGTACTTC.

By share of the sample, this clone is large. The sample holds other DNA sequences that translate to the same CDR3. The chain couples TRBV6-5 to TRBJ1-4; unclear D gene. Germline V gene lookup returns CDR1 MNHEY and CDR2 SVGAGI. Trimming cost V 6 bases and J 8 bases, with 7 bases left between them. The CDR3 spans 11 residues. CDR3 residues: CASRSQEKLFF. The CDR3 DNA follows: TGTGCCAGCAGGTCCCAAGAAAAACTGTTTTTT.

This clone has only one observation. The chain joins TRBV6-1 to TRBJ2-7, with TRBD1 matching over 7 bases. Germline loops: CDR1 MNHNS, CDR2 SASEGT. V was pared by 6 bases and J by 2 bases, with 4 bases of the junction left unmatched. The CDR3 has 13 residues. The CDR3 DNA sequence: TGTGCCAGCAGAGGGGACAGCCCCTACGAGCAGTACTTC. This sequence encodes CASRGDSPYEQYF.

The chain uses TRBV4-1 and TRBJ2-3, with no clear D. Trimming took off 1 base at V and 2 bases at J, with 7 bases between the two ends. Germline CDR1 and CDR2: MGHRA and YSYEKL. The CDR3 is 14 residues long. In DNA, the CDR3 is TGCGCCAGCAGCCAAGCTATCATCACAGATACGCAGTATTTT. Protein: CASSQAIITDTQYF.

J is TRBJ1-4 and V is TRBV7-9; the D is unclear. This CDR3 comprises 14 residues. Germline CDR1 and CDR2: SEHNR and FQNEAQ (reference sequence). The ends were cut back, 4 bases at V and 0 bases at J, with 6 bases in the middle. The CDR3 DNA reads as TGTGCCAGCAGCTCCGGGACAACTAATGAAAAACTGTTTTTT. The encoded protein is CASSSGTTNEKLFF.

This clone was counted once. The rearrangement links TRBV4-1 to TRBJ2-3; 12 bases match TRBD2. CDR1 is MGHRA, CDR2 YSYEKL, per germline. There are 18 residues in the CDR3. Trimming took 0 bases from V and 0 from J; bases not matched to a gene: 4. The CDR3 loop reads CASSQDGLAGFSTDTQYF. DNA of the CDR3: TGCGCCAGCAGCCAAGATGGACTAGCGGGGTTCAGCACAGATACGCAGTATTTT.